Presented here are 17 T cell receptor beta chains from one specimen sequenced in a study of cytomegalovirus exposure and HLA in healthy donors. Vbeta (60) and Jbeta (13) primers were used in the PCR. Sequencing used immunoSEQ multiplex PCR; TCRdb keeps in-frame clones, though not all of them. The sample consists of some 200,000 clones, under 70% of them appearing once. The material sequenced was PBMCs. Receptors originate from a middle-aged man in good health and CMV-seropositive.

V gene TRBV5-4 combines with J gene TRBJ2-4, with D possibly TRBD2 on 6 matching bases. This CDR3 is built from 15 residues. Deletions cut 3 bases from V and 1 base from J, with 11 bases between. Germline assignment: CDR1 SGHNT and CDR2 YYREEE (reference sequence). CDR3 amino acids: CASSSAEGAKNIQYF. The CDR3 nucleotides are TGTGCCAGCAGCTCGGCGGAGGGGGCCAAAAACATTCAGTACTTC.

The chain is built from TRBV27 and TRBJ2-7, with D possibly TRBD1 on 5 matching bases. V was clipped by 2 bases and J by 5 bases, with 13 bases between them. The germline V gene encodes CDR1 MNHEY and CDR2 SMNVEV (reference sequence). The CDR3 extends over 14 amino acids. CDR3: CASSLMSGYHEQYF. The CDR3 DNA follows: TGTGCCAGCAGTTTAATGTCAGGGTATCACGAGCAGTACTTC.

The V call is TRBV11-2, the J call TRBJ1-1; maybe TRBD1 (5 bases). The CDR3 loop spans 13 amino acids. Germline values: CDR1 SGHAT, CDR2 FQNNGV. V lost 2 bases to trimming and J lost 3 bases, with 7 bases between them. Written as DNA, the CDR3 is TGTGCCAGCAGCTTAACAGGTTACACTGAAGCTTTCTTT. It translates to CASSLTGYTEAFF.

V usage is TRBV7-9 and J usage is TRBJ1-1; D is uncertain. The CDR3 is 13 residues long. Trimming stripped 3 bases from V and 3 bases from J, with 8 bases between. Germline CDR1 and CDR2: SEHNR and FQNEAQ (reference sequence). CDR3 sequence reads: CASSFVRDTEAFF. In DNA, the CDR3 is TGTGCCAGCAGCTTTGTGAGGGACACTGAAGCTTTCTTT.

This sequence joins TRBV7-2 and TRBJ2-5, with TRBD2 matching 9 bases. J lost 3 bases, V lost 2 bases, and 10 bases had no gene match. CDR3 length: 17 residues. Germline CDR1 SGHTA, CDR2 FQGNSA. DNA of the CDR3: TGTGCCAGCAGCTTAAAGCGGGGGGACTTAACAAAAGAGACCCAGTACTTC. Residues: CASSLKRGDLTKETQYF.

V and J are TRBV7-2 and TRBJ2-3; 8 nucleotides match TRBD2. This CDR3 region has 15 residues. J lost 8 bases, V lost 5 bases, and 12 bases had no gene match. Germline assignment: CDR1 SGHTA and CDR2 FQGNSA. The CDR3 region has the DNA TGTGCCAGCAGCGAACCGAGGACTAGCTTCGGTACGCAGTATTTT. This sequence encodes CASSEPRTSFGTQYF.

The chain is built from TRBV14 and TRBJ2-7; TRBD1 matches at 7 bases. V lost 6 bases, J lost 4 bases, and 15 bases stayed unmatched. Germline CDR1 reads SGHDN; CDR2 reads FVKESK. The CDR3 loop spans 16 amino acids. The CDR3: CASSPLQGEDLYEQYF. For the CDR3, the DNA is TGTGCCAGCAGTCCTCTTCAGGGGGAAGACTTATACGAGCAGTACTTC.

The CDR3 is CSTGDYGYTF. CDR3 nucleotides: TGCAGTACCGGGGACTATGGCTACACCTTC. This chain uses TRBV20-1 with TRBJ1-2; D not certain. This CDR3 is built from 10 residues. The V gene's germline CDR1 is DFQATT and CDR2 SNEGSKA (reference sequence). The ends were cut back, 8 bases at V and 3 bases at J, with 7 bases in the middle.

The CDR3 coding sequence is TGTGCCAGCAGAGCCCGGGGGGACACCGGGGAGCTGTTTTTT. It specifies CASRARGDTGELFF. The chain uses TRBV13 and TRBJ2-2, with 7 bases lining up with TRBD2. CDR3 length equals 14 residues. The trim removed 6 bases at V and 3 bases at J, leaving 4 bases unmatched. Germline lookup yields CDR1 PRHDT and CDR2 FYEKMQ (reference sequence).

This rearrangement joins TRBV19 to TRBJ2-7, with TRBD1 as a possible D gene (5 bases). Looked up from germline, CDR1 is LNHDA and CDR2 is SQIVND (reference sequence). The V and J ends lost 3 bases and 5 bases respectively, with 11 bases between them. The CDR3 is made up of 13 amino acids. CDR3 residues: CASSIWWGNEQYF. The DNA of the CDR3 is TGTGCCAGTAGTATTTGGTGGGGCAACGAGCAGTACTTC.

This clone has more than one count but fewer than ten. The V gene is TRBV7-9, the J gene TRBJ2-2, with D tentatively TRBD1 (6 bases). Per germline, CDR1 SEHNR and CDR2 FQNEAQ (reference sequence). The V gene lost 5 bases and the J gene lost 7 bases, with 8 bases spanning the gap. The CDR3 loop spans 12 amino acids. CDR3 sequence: CASSPTGGELFF. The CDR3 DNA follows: TGTGCCAGCAGCCCGACAGGCGGGGAGCTGTTTTTT.

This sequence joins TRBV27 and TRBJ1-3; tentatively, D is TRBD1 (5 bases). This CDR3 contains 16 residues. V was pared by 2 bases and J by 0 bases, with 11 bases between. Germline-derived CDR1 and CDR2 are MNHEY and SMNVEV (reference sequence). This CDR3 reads CASSLRGGVSGNTIYF. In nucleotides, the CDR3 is TGTGCCAGCAGTTTACGTGGGGGGGTCTCTGGAAACACCATATATTTT.

The CDR3 is CASSHPNRGTYEQYF. The CDR3 bases are TGCGCCAGCAGCCATCCGAACAGGGGAACCTACGAGCAGTACTTC. The gene calls are TRBV4-1 and TRBJ2-7, with TRBD1 matching 7 bases. V gave up 3 bases and J gave up 2 bases; unmatched junction bases: 7. This CDR3 comprises 15 residues. Germline CDR1 and CDR2: MGHRA and YSYEKL.

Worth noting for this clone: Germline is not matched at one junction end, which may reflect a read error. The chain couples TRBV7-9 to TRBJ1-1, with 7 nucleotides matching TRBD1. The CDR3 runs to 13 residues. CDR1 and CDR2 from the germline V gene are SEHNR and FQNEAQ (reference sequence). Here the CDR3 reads CSSSLRGVDEAFF. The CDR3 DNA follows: TGTTCCAGCAGCCTCAGGGGGGTCGATGAAGCTTTCTTT.

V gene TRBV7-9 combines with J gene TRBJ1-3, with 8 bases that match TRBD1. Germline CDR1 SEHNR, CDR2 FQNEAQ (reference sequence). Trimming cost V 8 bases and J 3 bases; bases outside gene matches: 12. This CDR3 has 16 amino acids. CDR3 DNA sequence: TGTGCCAGCCTATCCGGGACAGGAGGGCTTGGAAACACCATATATTTT. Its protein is CASLSGTGGLGNTIYF.

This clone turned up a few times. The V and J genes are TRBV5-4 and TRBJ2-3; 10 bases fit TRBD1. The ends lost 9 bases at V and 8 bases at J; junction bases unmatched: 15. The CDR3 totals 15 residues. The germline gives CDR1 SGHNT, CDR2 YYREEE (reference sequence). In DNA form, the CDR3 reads TGTGCCACGCAACTGGCGACAGGGGGCCGGACTACGCAGTATTTT. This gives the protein CATQLATGGRTTQYF.

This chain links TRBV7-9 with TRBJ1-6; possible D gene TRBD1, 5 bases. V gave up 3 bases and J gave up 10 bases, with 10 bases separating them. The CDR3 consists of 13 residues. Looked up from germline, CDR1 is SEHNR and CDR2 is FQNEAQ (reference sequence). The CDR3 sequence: CASSFERDSPLHF. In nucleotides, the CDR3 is TGTGCCAGCAGCTTCGAGCGGGACTCACCCCTCCACTTT.